The 26 T cell receptor beta chains below all came from one sample that was sequenced in a study of blood T cell repertoires in COVID-19. Libraries were prepared by immunoSEQ multiplex PCR; TCRdb keeps only in-frame clonotypes and omits some of them. The data show 260,000 or so clones, roughly 79% seen once. Sequenced input: peripheral blood. These receptors all stem from a woman of 80 years or more with COVID-19, enrolled during active disease.

The chain recombines TRBV7-2 with TRBJ2-3; 11 bases agree with TRBD1. Looked up from germline, CDR1 is SGHTA and CDR2 is FQGNSA. J gave up 5 bases and V 1 base, and 8 bases lay outside the gene matches. CDR3 size: 17 residues. CDR3 bases: TGTGCCAGCAGCTTAGTTCACTCCGGGACAGGGGGAGATACGCAGTATTTT. Translation gives CASSLVHSGTGGDTQYF.

A few counts support this clone. This chain connects TRBV12-3 or TRBV12-4 to TRBJ1-3; no definite D call. V was cut by 6 bases and J by 8 bases, with 14 bases left in between. The CDR3 is 13 residues long. The CDR3 nucleotides are TGTGCCAGCAGCCCTTTCCGGTTAGACACCATATATTTT. Its protein is CASSPFRLDTIYF.

This clone was detected only once. V gene TRBV3-1 (or the pseudogene TRBV3-2) combines with J gene TRBJ1-1; 10 nucleotides match TRBD1. V was pared by 4 bases and J by 8 bases, with 4 bases of the junction left unmatched. CDR1 is LGHDT and CDR2 is YNNKEL in the germline V gene (reference sequence). This CDR3 has 13 amino acids. DNA of the CDR3: TGTGCCAGCAGCCGGGACAGGGGTAGGGAAGCTTTCTTT. This gives the protein CASSRDRGREAFF.

In DNA, the CDR3 is TGTGCCAGCAACGGACTAGGCGGCACCGGGGAGCTGTTTTTT. This sequence encodes CASNGLGGTGELFF. V gene TRBV2 combines with J gene TRBJ2-2, with 7 bases identical to TRBD2. CDR3 length equals 14 residues. V trimming: 7 bases; J trimming: 4 bases; junction bases outside the gene matches: 6. Germline V gene lookup returns CDR1 SNHLY and CDR2 FYNNEI.

The chain couples TRBV7-6 to TRBJ1-3; D remains ambiguous. Germline V gene sequence: CDR1 SGHVS, CDR2 FNYEAQ. The V and J ends lost 2 bases and 0 bases respectively, with 11 bases between them. This CDR3 region has 16 residues. The CDR3 protein is CASSLRSSSSGNTIYF. In DNA form, the CDR3 reads TGTGCCAGCAGCTTACGCAGTTCTTCCTCTGGAAACACCATATATTTT.

The table lists this clone with a few counts. The chain is built from TRBV29-1 and TRBJ1-2, with 8 bases matching TRBD1. Germline CDR1 SQVTM, CDR2 ANQGSEA. The CDR3 sequence is 14 residues long. The V segment lost 0 bases and the J segment 10 bases; nucleotides outside the gene matches: 10. CDR3 region: CSVEDRTGPLVYTF. The CDR3 DNA is TGCAGCGTTGAAGATCGGACAGGGCCCCTTGTCTACACCTTC.

V usage is TRBV29-1 and J usage is TRBJ1-4; 9 bases are a match to TRBD1. The V and J ends lost 7 bases and 10 bases, in that order; junction bases with no gene match: 13. The germline gives CDR1 SQVTM, CDR2 ANQGSEA. This CDR3 spans 14 amino acids. The CDR3 DNA follows: TGCAGCGCTGCGGCCGGGACAGGGATGGGAAAACTGTTTTTT. Amino acid sequence: CSAAAGTGMGKLFF.

The chain carries TRBV6-5 and TRBJ2-2, with 8 bases aligning to TRBD2. V gave up 7 bases and J gave up 4 bases; unmatched junction bases: 2. The CDR3 is 13 amino acids. Germline loops: CDR1 MNHEY, CDR2 SVGAGI. DNA for the CDR3: TGTGCCAGCAAAGCGGGAGTCACCGGGGAGCTGTTTTTT. Its protein is CASKAGVTGELFF.

Details on this clone: The junction departs from the called germline gene at one end, perhaps through a read error. J is TRBJ2-3 and V is TRBV6-2 or TRBV6-3; possibly TRBD2 for D (5 bases). CDR3 length: 12 residues. Looked up from germline, CDR1 is MNHEY and CDR2 is SVGEGT. CDR3 protein: CASSQTRDRQYF. CDR3 nucleotides: TGTGCCAGCAGCCAGACTCGGGATAGGCAGTATTTT.

V usage is TRBV18 and J usage is TRBJ1-2; D call uncertain. With 0 bases removed from V and 4 bases from J, the gap between germline ends came to 12 bases. Germline V gives CDR1 KGHSH, CDR2 LQKENI. The CDR3 length is 15 residues. The chain's CDR3 is CASSPPQAASYGYTF. The CDR3 DNA sequence: TGTGCCAGCTCACCACCCCAGGCCGCCAGCTATGGCTACACCTTC.

The chain combines TRBV2 with TRBJ2-1; 8 bases are a match to TRBD2. V trimming: 5 bases; J trimming: 3 bases; junction bases outside the gene matches: 3. CDR1 is SNHLY and CDR2 is FYNNEI in the germline V gene. The CDR3 runs 14 residues. In nucleotides, the CDR3 is TGTGCCAGCAGTTCTAGCGGGTTCTACAATGAGCAGTTCTTC. It is translated as CASSSSGFYNEQFF.

J is TRBJ1-2 and V is TRBV18, with 12 bases aligning to TRBD1. Germline V gene data show CDR1 as KGHSH and CDR2 as LQKENI. V lost 5 bases, J lost 3 bases, and 10 bases stayed unmatched. The CDR3 consists of 17 residues. CDR3 loop: CASSSTPGQGADYGYTF. The CDR3 DNA sequence: TGTGCCAGCTCATCAACCCCGGGACAGGGGGCCGACTATGGCTACACCTTC.

This chain links TRBV27 with TRBJ2-6, with TRBD1 identical over 7 bases. From germline, CDR1 is MNHEY and CDR2 SMNVEV (reference sequence). CDR3 size: 17 residues. J was trimmed by 0 bases and V by 5 bases; bases with no gene match: 7. DNA for the CDR3: TGTGCCAGCAGTCAATGGGCAGGGGGCTCTGGGGCCAACGTCCTGACTTTC. As protein: CASSQWAGGSGANVLTF.

The V and J genes are TRBV7-2 and TRBJ2-7, with 7 bases lining up with TRBD1. J was trimmed by 6 bases and V by 1 base; bases with no gene match: 3. In germline, CDR1 is SGHTA, CDR2 FQGNSA. The length of the CDR3 is 13 residues. The CDR3 protein is CASSLVYRGEQYF. The CDR3 DNA reads TGTGCCAGCAGCTTAGTGTACAGGGGCGAGCAGTACTTC.

V usage is TRBV6-5 and J usage is TRBJ1-1, with 9 positions matching TRBD1. V was pared by 0 bases and J by 7 bases, with 6 bases of the junction left unmatched. CDR3 length: 15 amino acids. CDR1 is MNHEY, CDR2 SVGAGI, per germline. CDR3 region: CASSYSAQGANEAFF. DNA for the CDR3: TGTGCCAGCAGTTACTCGGCACAGGGGGCGAATGAAGCTTTCTTT.

The V and J genes are TRBV5-4 and TRBJ2-3; 7 bases are a match to TRBD1. Germline CDR1 is SGHNT and CDR2 is YYREEE (reference sequence). This CDR3 is 17 amino acids long. Unmatched junction bases numbered 12, after V lost 0 bases and J lost 5 bases. The CDR3 DNA is TGTGCCAGCAGCTTGGAGTTATCAGGGGGTGTGGGAGATACGCAGTATTTT. This gives the protein CASSLELSGGVGDTQYF.

V gene TRBV29-1 combines with J gene TRBJ1-4; 10 positions match TRBD1. V trimming: 5 bases; J trimming: 6 bases; junction bases outside the gene matches: 9. The CDR3 sequence is 15 residues long. In germline, CDR1 is SQVTM, CDR2 ANQGSEA. The CDR3 DNA sequence: TGCAGCGTTACCGACCGGGACAGGGGAGATGAAAAACTGTTTTTT. Its protein product is CSVTDRDRGDEKLFF. Filled out from reference TRBV29-1 and TRBJ1-4, the complete variable domain reads SAVISQKPSRDICQRGTSLTIQCQVDSQVTMMFWYRQQPGQSLTLIATANQGSEATYESGFVIDKFPISRPNLTFSTLTVSNMSPEDSSIYLCSVTDRDRGDEKLFFGSGTQLSVL.

This chain links TRBV7-9 with TRBJ2-3; no clear D. Germline-derived CDR1 and CDR2 are SEHNR and FQNEAQ (reference sequence). This CDR3 is built from 13 residues. Trimming removed 11 bases from V and 0 bases from J, with 12 bases in between. CDR3 loop: CAPVRISTDTQYF. CDR3 DNA: TGTGCCCCTGTGAGGATTAGCACAGATACGCAGTATTTT.

The V call is TRBV29-1, the J call TRBJ2-1; 9 nucleotides match TRBD2. Germline assignment: CDR1 SQVTM and CDR2 ANQGSEA. V lost 5 bases to trimming and J lost 0 bases; unmatched junction nucleotides: 2. The CDR3 sequence is 14 residues long. The CDR3 DNA is TGCAGCGTTTCAGCGGGAGGCTCCTACAATGAGCAGTTCTTC. This gives the protein CSVSAGGSYNEQFF.

V is TRBV28 and J is TRBJ1-5; TRBD1 matches at 7 bases. The CDR3 is made up of 15 amino acids. J was trimmed by 1 base and V by 3 bases; bases with no gene match: 3. CDR1 is MDHEN and CDR2 is SYDVKM in the germline V gene. CDR3 coding DNA: TGTGCCAGCAGTTTTTCGGGACAGAGCAATCAGCCCCAGCATTTT. The encoded protein is CASSFSGQSNQPQHF.

The chain couples TRBV13 to TRBJ1-1, with 8 nucleotides matching TRBD1. The germline CDR1 and CDR2 sequences are PRHDT and FYEKMQ (reference sequence). V shed 5 bases, J shed 11 bases, and the junction held 7 bases outside the gene matches. The CDR3 is 12 residues long. The CDR3 spells CASSRPTGDAFF. CDR3 DNA: TGTGCCAGCAGCCGCCCGACAGGGGACGCTTTCTTT.

A single count supports this clone. V gene TRBV6-1 combines with J gene TRBJ1-3; tentatively, D is TRBD1 (6 bases). Germline V CDR1 and CDR2: MNHNS, SASEGT. This CDR3 contains 16 residues. V lost 4 bases, J lost 1 base, and 14 bases lay in between. CDR3 loop: CASSGAGVTSGNTIYF. CDR3 DNA: TGTGCCAGCAGTGGGGCAGGGGTAACGTCTGGAAACACCATATATTTT.

This rearrangement joins TRBV10-2 to TRBJ2-2, with a tentative D call TRBD2 (6 bases). Trimming removed 6 bases from V and 6 bases from J, with 17 bases in between. Germline V gene data show CDR1 as WSHSY and CDR2 as SAAADI. The CDR3 covers 15 residues. CDR3 residues: CASRRGTPGSGELFF. CDR3 sequence (DNA): TGCGCCAGCAGGCGTGGGACTCCCGGGTCCGGGGAGCTGTTTTTT.

The chain combines TRBV11-2 with TRBJ2-3; 8 nucleotides match TRBD1. The germline V gene has CDR1 SGHAT and CDR2 FQNNGV. Trimming at V came to 8 bases and at J to 6 bases, leaving 19 bases not matched to a gene. This CDR3 is built from 17 residues. The CDR3 DNA reads as TGTGCCAGCTACTACACGGAGACAGGGGATTTCTGGGATACGCAGTATTTT. Amino acids: CASYYTETGDFWDTQYF.

The chain combines TRBV7-9 with TRBJ1-1, with D possibly being TRBD1 (5 bases). CDR1 SEHNR and CDR2 FQNEAQ come from the germline V gene (reference sequence). The CDR3 covers 16 residues. The V end lost 3 bases, the J end lost 1 base, and 15 bases lay between the germline ends. The CDR3 sequence: CASSFSGPGGNTEAFF. As DNA, the CDR3 is TGTGCCAGCAGCTTTTCAGGTCCGGGGGGGAACACTGAAGCTTTCTTT.

This chain uses TRBV4-2 with TRBJ1-2; possibly TRBD1 for D (5 bases). The CDR3 runs to 16 residues. V was trimmed by 1 base and J by 3 bases, leaving 15 bases between them. Germline-derived CDR1 and CDR2 are LGHNA and YNFKEQ. This chain's CDR3 is CASSQGGGEGDYGYTF. CDR3 DNA: TGTGCCAGCAGCCAAGGGGGAGGGGAAGGCGACTATGGCTACACCTTC.